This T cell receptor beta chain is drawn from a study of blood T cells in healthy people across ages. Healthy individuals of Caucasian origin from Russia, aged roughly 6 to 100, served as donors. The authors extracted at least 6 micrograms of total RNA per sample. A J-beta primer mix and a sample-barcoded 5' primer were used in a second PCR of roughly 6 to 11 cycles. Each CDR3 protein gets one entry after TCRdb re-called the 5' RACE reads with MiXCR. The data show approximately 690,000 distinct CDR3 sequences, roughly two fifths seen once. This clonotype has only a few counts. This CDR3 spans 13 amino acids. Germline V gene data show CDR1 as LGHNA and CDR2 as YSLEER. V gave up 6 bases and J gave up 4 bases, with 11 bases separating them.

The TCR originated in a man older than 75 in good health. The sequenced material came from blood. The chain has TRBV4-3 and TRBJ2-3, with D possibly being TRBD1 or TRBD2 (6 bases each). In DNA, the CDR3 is TGCGCCAGCAGGGAGAGGGGGGCAGATACGCAGTATTTT. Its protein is CASRERGADTQYF.